This T cell receptor beta chain is from a study of response to subunit inactivated influenza vaccine. V lost 6 bases to trimming and J lost 1 base, with 9 bases between them. The germline gives CDR1 DFQATT, CDR2 SNEGSKA (reference sequence). This CDR3 has 13 amino acids. TCRdb called the RT-PCR reads again in MiXCR, with one record for every CDR3 protein. The table has approximately 700,000 distinct CDR3 sequences, about a sixth seen once. Study results and caveats: After each seasonal influenza vaccination, few new T cells are recruited, the authors suggested.

A word on this clonotype: What it recognizes is unknown.

This rearrangement joins TRBV20-1 to TRBJ2-2; possible D gene TRBD1, 5 bases. This specimen consisted of PBMCs from blood, obtained roughly 12 days after vaccination. The sequence came from a man aged 50 or older who received an inactivated influenza vaccine. CDR3 region: CSARQGNTGELFF. CDR3 nucleotides: TGCAGTGCGCGTCAGGGGAACACCGGGGAGCTGTTTTTT.